This T cell receptor beta chain was captured in a study of blood T cell repertoires in COVID-19. The CDR3 loop spans 13 amino acids. The germline V gene has CDR1 LNHDA and CDR2 SQIVND (reference sequence). The V end lost 6 bases, the J end lost 7 bases, and 10 bases lay between the germline ends. Clones were read by immunoSEQ multiplex PCR, and TCRdb kept only the in-frame ones, dropping some. This sample has 45,000 to 55,000 clones, with roughly 91% found just once. The chain combines TRBV19 with TRBJ1-6; D is ambiguous. Sequenced input: peripheral blood. The clonotype originates from a human donor in a cohort sampled during active COVID-19. CDR3 sequence: CASSRSRNSPLHF. The CDR3 coding sequence is TGTGCCAGTAGCCGATCGAGGAATTCACCCCTCCACTTT. Filled out from reference TRBV19 and TRBJ1-6, the complete variable domain reads DGGITQSPKYLFRKEGQNVTLSCEQNLNHDAMYWYRQDPGQGLRLIYYSQIVNDFQKGDIAEGYSVSREKKESFPLTVTSAQKNPTAFYLCASSRSRNSPLHFGNGTRLTVT.